This T cell receptor beta chain was identified in a study of blood T cell repertoires in COVID-19. Study-level information: Italy, Spain and the United States were the sources of the convalescent and acute COVID-19 samples. T cells, B-cell-depleted T cells, or PBMCs supplied cDNA or gDNA.

CDR1 and CDR2 from the germline V gene are SGHTA and FQGNSA. Deletions cut 6 bases from V and 6 bases from J, with 14 bases between. The CDR3 consists of 13 residues. Per the study methods: Scientists estimated how many nucleated cells there were by amplifying reference gene primers. The table came from immunoSEQ multiplex PCR; TCRdb's copy has only in-frame clones and leaves some out. That table is the source of V, J and clone size, and D and trimming were worked out from the DNA. This sample carries about 71,000 clones, 80% to 90% of them seen once, and the ten largest clones take 2% to 2.5%. The V and J genes are TRBV7-2 and TRBJ1-2, with D unresolved. This TCR came from a human donor in a cohort sampled during active COVID-19. Sequenced sample: peripheral blood. CDR3 region: CASSPWEGNGYTF. CDR3 sequence (DNA): TGTGCCAGCAGTCCATGGGAGGGTAATGGCTACACCTTC.